These T cell receptor beta chains were read from a single sample in a study of PD-L1 blockade in urothelial cancer. Clones were read by immunoSEQ multiplex PCR, and TCRdb kept only the in-frame ones, dropping some. The sample lists around 40,000 clones, approximately 90% occurring once. The sequencing here drew on PBMCs, taken around atezolizumab (anti-PD-L1) treatment. Every receptor here comes from a woman in her fifties or sixties with urothelial cancer. The CDR3 runs from the conserved cysteine through the conserved F or W. The D gene is left open where the match is weak. Size is omitted from some rows. Given values are once, few, many or a class for expanded clones.

V: TRBV6-4
J: TRBJ2-1
length: 15
size: -
D: TRBD1
CDR3: CASRRGPSADNEQFF
DNA: TGTGCCAGCAGGAGGGGGCCGAGTGCTGACAATGAGCAGTTCTTC

V: TRBV5-4
J: TRBJ1-2
length: 14
size: -
D: -
CDR3: CASSLGRGGDGYTF
DNA: TGTGCCAGCAGCTTGGGCAGGGGCGGCGATGGCTACACCTTC

V: TRBV7-9
J: TRBJ2-7
length: 16
size: -
D: -
CDR3: CASSLSSLGRPYEQYF
DNA: TGTGCCAGCAGCTTGTCTTCGTTGGGCAGGCCTTACGAGCAGTACTTC

V: TRBV9
J: TRBJ2-7
length: 14
size: -
D: TRBD2
CDR3: CASSPMGGGREQYF
DNA: TGTGCCAGCAGCCCCATGGGCGGGGGACGCGAGCAGTACTTC

V: TRBV7-2
J: TRBJ2-1
length: 13
size: -
D: TRBD2
CDR3: CASSLARGGEQFF
DNA: TGTGCCAGCAGCTTAGCGCGGGGGGGTGAGCAGTTCTTC

V: TRBV5-4
J: TRBJ2-3
length: 14
size: -
D: -
CDR3: CASSLDSYTDTQYF
DNA: TGTGCCAGCAGCTTAGACAGCTACACAGATACGCAGTATTTT

V: TRBV5-6
J: TRBJ1-4
length: 16
size: -
D: -
CDR3: CASSLGRDATNEKLFF
DNA: TGTGCCAGCAGCCTAGGACGGGATGCAACTAATGAAAAACTGTTTTTT

V: TRBV11-3
J: TRBJ1-1
length: 14
size: -
D: TRBD1
CDR3: CASSLQGENTEAFF
DNA: TGTGCCAGCAGCTTACAGGGGGAAAACACTGAAGCTTTCTTT

V: TRBV28
J: TRBJ1-1
length: 15
size: -
D: -
CDR3: CASSLWGRRGTEAFF
DNA: TGTGCCAGCAGTTTATGGGGCCGCAGGGGTACTGAAGCTTTCTTT

V: TRBV27
J: TRBJ2-1
length: 18
size: -
D: TRBD2
CDR3: CASSLRGAGLARNNEQFF
DNA: TGTGCCAGCAGTTTAAGGGGGGCAGGACTAGCGAGAAACAATGAGCAGTTCTTC

V: TRBV19
J: TRBJ1-2
length: 14
size: -
D: -
CDR3: CASSPKTGAYGYTF
DNA: TGTGCCAGTAGTCCGAAGACAGGTGCTTATGGCTACACCTTC

V: TRBV28
J: TRBJ2-7
length: 15
size: -
D: TRBD1
CDR3: CASSPWTGGTYEQYF
DNA: TGTGCCAGCAGTCCCTGGACAGGGGGCACCTACGAGCAGTACTTC

V: TRBV27
J: TRBJ1-2
length: 15
size: -
D: -
CDR3: CASSFTGLGGYGYTF
DNA: TGTGCCAGCAGTTTCACCGGGCTTGGAGGCTATGGCTACACCTTC

V: TRBV7-2
J: TRBJ2-2
length: 17
size: -
D: TRBD2
CDR3: CASSLAGLAGVSGELFF
DNA: TGTGCCAGCAGCTTAGCTGGCCTAGCGGGAGTGTCCGGGGAGCTGTTTTTT

V: TRBV7-2
J: TRBJ2-1
length: 15
size: -
D: TRBD2
CDR3: CASSEGLTYYNEQFF
DNA: TGTGCCAGCAGCGAGGGACTAACGTACTACAATGAGCAGTTCTTC

V: TRBV7-3
J: TRBJ1-3
length: 18
size: -
D: -
CDR3: CASSLTGVQGLSGNTIYF
DNA: TGTGCCAGCAGCTTAACGGGCGTTCAGGGCCTCTCTGGAAACACCATATATTTT

V: TRBV6-5
J: TRBJ2-1
length: 15
size: -
D: TRBD2
CDR3: CASSLLAGGPNEQFF
DNA: TGTGCCAGCAGCCTGCTAGCGGGAGGGCCTAATGAGCAGTTCTTC

V: TRBV7-9
J: TRBJ2-7
length: 16
size: -
D: TRBD1
CDR3: CASSLMGTGGSREQYF
DNA: TGTGCCAGCAGCTTAATGGGAACAGGGGGTTCTCGCGAGCAGTACTTC

V: TRBV28
J: TRBJ1-5
length: 14
size: -
D: TRBD1
CDR3: CASSLGQGDQPQHF
DNA: TGTGCCAGCAGTTTAGGACAGGGGGACCAGCCCCAGCATTTT

V: TRBV10-3
J: TRBJ2-1
length: 15
size: -
D: TRBD2
CDR3: CAISGSTSGSGEQFF
DNA: TGTGCCATCAGTGGATCAACTAGCGGGAGTGGTGAGCAGTTCTTC

V: TRBV6-6
J: TRBJ2-1
length: 15
size: -
D: TRBD1
CDR3: CASTETGDLYNEQFF
DNA: TGTGCCAGCACCGAGACAGGGGACCTCTACAATGAGCAGTTCTTC

V: TRBV27
J: TRBJ1-4
length: 21
size: once
D: TRBD1
CDR3: CASSLISYHGQGAMSNEKLFF
DNA: TGTGCCAGCAGTTTAATTTCGTATCACGGACAGGGGGCGATGTCTAATGAAAAACTGTTTTTT

V: TRBV7-7
J: TRBJ2-7
length: 15
size: -
D: TRBD2
CDR3: CASSLASGGSYEQYF
DNA: TGTGCCAGCAGCTTAGCATCCGGGGGGAGCTACGAGCAGTACTTC

V: TRBV4-3
J: TRBJ2-7
length: 14
size: once
D: TRBD2
CDR3: CASSQGEGPYEQYF
DNA: TGCGCCAGCAGCCAAGGGGAGGGACCCTACGAGCAGTACTTC

V: TRBV19
J: TRBJ2-5
length: 15
size: -
D: -
CDR3: CASSIGQGIQETQYF
DNA: TGTGCCAGTAGTATAGGGCAGGGGATACAAGAGACCCAGTACTTC

V: TRBV9
J: TRBJ2-7
length: 15
size: -
D: TRBD1
CDR3: CASSVDETGTYEQYF
DNA: TGTGCCAGCAGCGTAGATGAGACAGGGACCTACGAGCAGTACTTC

V: TRBV11-3
J: TRBJ2-3
length: 16
size: -
D: TRBD2
CDR3: CASSLASGRARDTQYF
DNA: TGTGCCAGCAGCTTAGCTAGCGGGAGGGCCAGAGATACGCAGTATTTT

V: TRBV11-3
J: TRBJ2-3
length: 16
size: -
D: TRBD1
CDR3: CASSLGDRGQADTQYF
DNA: TGTGCCAGCAGCTTAGGGGACAGGGGGCAGGCAGATACGCAGTATTTT

V: TRBV4-1
J: TRBJ1-1
length: 14
size: -
D: TRBD1
CDR3: CASSHDRANTEAFF
DNA: TGCGCCAGCAGCCACGACAGGGCGAACACTGAAGCTTTCTTT

V: TRBV28
J: TRBJ2-2
length: 16
size: -
D: TRBD1
CDR3: CATWDVGTVIVGELFF
DNA: TGTGCCACATGGGATGTCGGGACAGTAATAGTCGGGGAGCTGTTTTTT

V: TRBV19
J: TRBJ1-5
length: 16
size: -
D: -
CDR3: CASSPRVARMDQPQHF
DNA: TGTGCCAGTAGTCCCCGAGTGGCCAGGATGGATCAGCCCCAGCATTTT

V: TRBV11-2
J: TRBJ2-7
length: 13
size: -
D: TRBD1
CDR3: CASSPGTDYEQYF
DNA: TGTGCCAGCAGCCCCGGGACAGACTACGAGCAGTACTTC

V: TRBV7-7
J: TRBJ2-5
length: 12
size: -
D: -
CDR3: CASSPTGETQYF
DNA: TGTGCCAGCAGCCCCACTGGTGAGACCCAGTACTTC

V: TRBV6-1
J: TRBJ2-5
length: 14
size: -
D: -
CDR3: CASSEFLREETQYF
DNA: TGTGCCAGCAGTGAATTTCTCCGAGAAGAGACCCAGTACTTC

V: TRBV27
J: TRBJ2-7
length: 17
size: -
D: TRBD2
CDR3: CASTRLAGGGSSYEQYF
DNA: TGTGCCAGCACTCGACTAGCGGGAGGTGGGAGCTCCTACGAGCAGTACTTC

V: TRBV19
J: TRBJ2-7
length: 15
size: -
D: TRBD2
CDR3: CASSEGLPTPYEQYF
DNA: TGTGCCAGTAGCGAGGGACTACCAACACCCTACGAGCAGTACTTC

V: TRBV11-2
J: TRBJ2-7
length: 14
size: -
D: -
CDR3: CASSLNRNSYEQYF
DNA: TGTGCCAGCAGCCTCAACAGGAACTCCTACGAGCAGTACTTC

V: TRBV9
J: TRBJ1-1
length: 17
size: -
D: TRBD1
CDR3: CASSVSGGHLKNTEAFF
DNA: TGTGCCAGCAGCGTATCAGGGGGCCACCTTAAGAACACTGAAGCTTTCTTT

V: TRBV7-9
J: TRBJ2-7
length: 14
size: -
D: TRBD2
CDR3: CAVETSGSSYEQYF
DNA: TGTGCCGTCGAGACTAGCGGGAGCTCCTACGAGCAGTACTTC

V: TRBV7-7
J: TRBJ2-5
length: 13
size: -
D: TRBD1
CDR3: CASSSGQGETQYF
DNA: TGTGCTAGCAGCTCGGGACAGGGGGAGACCCAGTACTTC

V: TRBV11-2
J: TRBJ2-7
length: 12
size: -
D: -
CDR3: CASSPGVYEQYF
DNA: TGTGCCAGCAGCCCGGGGGTCTACGAGCAGTACTTC

V: TRBV5-1
J: TRBJ2-7
length: 14
size: once
D: TRBD2
CDR3: CASSLGTSNREQYF
DNA: TGCGCCAGCAGCTTAGGGACTAGCAATCGCGAGCAGTACTTC

V: TRBV2
J: TRBJ2-1
length: 16
size: -
D: TRBD2
CDR3: CASSLTGLAGGREQFF
DNA: TGTGCCAGCAGCCTCACTGGACTAGCGGGAGGTAGGGAGCAGTTCTTC

V: TRBV12-2
J: TRBJ2-7
length: 17
size: -
D: -
CDR3: CASRIGTSGRTMYEQYF
DNA: TGTGCAAGTCGCATAGGGACTAGCGGGAGGACTATGTACGAGCAGTACTTC

V: TRBV6-1
J: TRBJ2-3
length: 16
size: -
D: -
CDR3: CASSVGLSFSTDTQYF
DNA: TGTGCCAGCAGTGTGGGACTTTCCTTTAGCACAGATACGCAGTATTTT

V: TRBV5-1
J: TRBJ2-5
length: 15
size: once
D: TRBD2
CDR3: CASIVGGSPQETQYF
DNA: TGCGCCAGCATTGTGGGCGGGAGCCCTCAAGAGACCCAGTACTTC

V: TRBV6-6
J: TRBJ2-1
length: 15
size: -
D: -
CDR3: CASSYSGGMGDEQFF
DNA: TGTGCCAGCAGTTATTCAGGCGGGATGGGGGATGAGCAGTTCTTC